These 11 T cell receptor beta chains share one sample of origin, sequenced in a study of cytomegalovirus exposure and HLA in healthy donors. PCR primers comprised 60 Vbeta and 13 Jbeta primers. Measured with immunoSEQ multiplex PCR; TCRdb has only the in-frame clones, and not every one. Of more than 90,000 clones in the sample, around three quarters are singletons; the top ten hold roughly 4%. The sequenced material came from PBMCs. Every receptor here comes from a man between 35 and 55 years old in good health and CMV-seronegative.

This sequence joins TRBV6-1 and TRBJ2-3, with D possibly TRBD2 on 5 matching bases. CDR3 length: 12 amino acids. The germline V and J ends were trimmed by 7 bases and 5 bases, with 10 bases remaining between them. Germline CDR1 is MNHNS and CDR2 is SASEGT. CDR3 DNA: TGTGCCAGCACCCTCCGGGGAGATACGCAGTATTTT. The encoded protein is CASTLRGDTQYF.

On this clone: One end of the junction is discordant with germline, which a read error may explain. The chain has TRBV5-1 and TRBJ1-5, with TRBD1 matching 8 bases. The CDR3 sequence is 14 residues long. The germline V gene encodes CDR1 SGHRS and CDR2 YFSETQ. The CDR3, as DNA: TGTGCCAGCAGCTTGGACAGGGATGGTCAGCCCCAGCATTTT. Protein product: CASSLDRDGQPQHF. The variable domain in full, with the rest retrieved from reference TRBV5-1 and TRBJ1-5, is KAGVTQTPRYLIKTRGQQVTLSCSPISGHRSVSWYQQTPGQGLQFLFEYFSETQRNKGNFPGRFSGRQFSNSRSEMNVSTLELGDSALYLCASSLDRDGQPQHFGDGTRLSIL.

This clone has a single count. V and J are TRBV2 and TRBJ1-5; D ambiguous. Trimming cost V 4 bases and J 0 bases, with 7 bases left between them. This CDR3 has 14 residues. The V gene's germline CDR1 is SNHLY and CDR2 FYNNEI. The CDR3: CASSVGVSNQPQHF. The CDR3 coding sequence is TGTGCCAGCAGTGTCGGGGTTAGCAATCAGCCCCAGCATTTT. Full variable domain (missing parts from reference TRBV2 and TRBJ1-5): EPEVTQTPSHQVTQMGQEVILRCVPISNHLYFYWYRQILGQKVEFLVSFYNNEISEKSEIFDDQFSVERPDGSNFTLKIRSTKLEDSAMYFCASSVGVSNQPQHFGDGTRLSIL.

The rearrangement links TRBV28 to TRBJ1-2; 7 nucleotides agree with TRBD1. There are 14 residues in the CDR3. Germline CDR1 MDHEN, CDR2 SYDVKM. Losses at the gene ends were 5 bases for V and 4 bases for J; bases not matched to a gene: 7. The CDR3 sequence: CASSPGQDLYGYTF. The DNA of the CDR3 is TGTGCCAGCAGTCCAGGACAGGACCTCTATGGCTACACCTTC.

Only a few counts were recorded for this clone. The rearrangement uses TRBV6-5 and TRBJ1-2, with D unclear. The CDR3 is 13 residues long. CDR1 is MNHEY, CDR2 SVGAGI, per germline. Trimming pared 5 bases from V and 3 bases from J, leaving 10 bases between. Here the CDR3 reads CASSEKEHYGYTF. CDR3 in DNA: TGTGCCAGCAGTGAAAAGGAGCACTATGGCTACACCTTC.

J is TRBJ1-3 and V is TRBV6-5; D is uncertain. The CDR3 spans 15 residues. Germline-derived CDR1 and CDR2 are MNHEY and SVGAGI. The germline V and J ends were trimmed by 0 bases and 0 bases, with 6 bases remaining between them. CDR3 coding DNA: TGTGCCAGCAGTTACTCGTCAGGCTCTGGAAACACCATATATTTT. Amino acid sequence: CASSYSSGSGNTIYF.

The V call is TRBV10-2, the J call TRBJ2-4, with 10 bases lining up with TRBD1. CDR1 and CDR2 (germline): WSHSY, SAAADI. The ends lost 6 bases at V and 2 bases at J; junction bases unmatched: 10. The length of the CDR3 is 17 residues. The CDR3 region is CASRGLGQGLTKNIQYF. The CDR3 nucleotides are TGCGCCAGCAGGGGGTTGGGACAGGGGCTAACCAAAAACATTCAGTACTTC.

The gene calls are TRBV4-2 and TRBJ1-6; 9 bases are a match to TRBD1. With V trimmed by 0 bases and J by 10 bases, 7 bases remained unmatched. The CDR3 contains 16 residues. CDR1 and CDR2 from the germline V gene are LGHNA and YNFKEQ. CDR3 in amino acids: CASSQEPGTGNSPLHF. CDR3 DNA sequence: TGTGCCAGCAGCCAAGAACCGGGGACAGGGAACTCACCCCTCCACTTT.

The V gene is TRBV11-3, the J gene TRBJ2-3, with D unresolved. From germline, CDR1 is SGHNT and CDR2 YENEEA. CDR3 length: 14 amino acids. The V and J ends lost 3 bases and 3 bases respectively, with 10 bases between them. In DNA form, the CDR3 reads TGTGCCAGCAGCTTTCATTCCGGGACAGATACGCAGTATTTT. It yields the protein CASSFHSGTDTQYF.

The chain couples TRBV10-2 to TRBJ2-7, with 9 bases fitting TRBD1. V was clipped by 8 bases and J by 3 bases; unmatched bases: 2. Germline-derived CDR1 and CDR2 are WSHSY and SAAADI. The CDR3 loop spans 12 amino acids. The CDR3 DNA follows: TGCGCCAGCGGGACAGGGAACTACGAGCAGTACGTC. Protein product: CASGTGNYEQYV.

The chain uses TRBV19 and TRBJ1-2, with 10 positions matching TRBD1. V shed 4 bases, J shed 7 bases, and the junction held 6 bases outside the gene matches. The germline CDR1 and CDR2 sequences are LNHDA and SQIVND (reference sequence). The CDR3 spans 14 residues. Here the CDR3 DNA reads TGTGCCAGTAGTACCAGACAGGGGGCGCGTGGCTACACCTTC. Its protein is CASSTRQGARGYTF.